The clone carrying this T cell receptor (beta chain) came up a few times. What it binds is unknown. V lost 4 bases and J lost 0, with 13 bases in between. The CDR3 spans 15 residues. Germline V gene data show CDR1 as SGHAT and CDR2 as FQNNGV. The protocol attached unique molecular identifiers to individual cDNA molecules. TCRdb analysed the 5' RACE reads with MiXCR anew, one entry per CDR3 protein. Among 55,000 or so distinct CDR3 sequences listed, under 7.5% were seen once. This sample stems from a study of early T cells in non-severe SARS-CoV-2 infection. Turning to the study itself: From unsorted whole blood, bulk RNA was sequenced, and the chains remained unpaired.

Study-wide findings and caveats: The study's VDJdb matching favored anti-spike CD8 responses and missed private and CD4 specificities.

What was sequenced was whole blood. This rearrangement joins TRBV11-2 to TRBJ2-7; no clear D gene. This receptor was obtained from an adult who was a healthcare worker with PCR-confirmed SARS-CoV-2 infection or an uninfected control (not recorded which). This chain's CDR3 is CASSSRAISSYEQYF. The CDR3 DNA reads as TGTGCCAGCAGCTCCCGGGCCATAAGCTCCTACGAGCAGTACTTC.